This T cell receptor (beta chain) was recovered during a study of Ad26.COV2.S vaccination and SARS-CoV-2 variants. Study as a whole: Into the muscle, Ad26.COV2.S was dosed once or twice, 56 days apart. Findings and limits, study-wide: Vaccinated and placebo-treated recipients had similar non-spike TCR breadth. Spike-specific TCR breadth in vaccine recipients exceeded that seen in placebo recipients. Substantial post-vaccination breadth of spike-specific CD8+ and CD4+ T cell responses was reported.

Note on this clone: Its matching antigen is unknown.

Sequencing was performed with immunoSEQ multiplex PCR; in TCRdb, only in-frame clones are kept and a portion is missing. This sample carries 350,000 to 500,000 clones, about 90% of them seen once, and the ten largest clones take about 4.5%. V dropped 3 bases and J dropped 1; count of bases not matched to a gene: 2. This CDR3 is 15 amino acids long. Per germline, CDR1 MDHEN and CDR2 SYDVKM. Regarding treatment: 15 to 20 received Ad26.COV2.S at low or high dose, single or two shots; about five received placebo; per-sample allocation not given. Vaccine and placebo recipients were sampled on day 63 after the first injection.

The chain combines TRBV28 with TRBJ2-2; TRBD2 matches 7 bases. The sequence was collected from a person aged 18-60 years who received the Ad26.COV2.S COVID-19 vaccine or a placebo. The specimen was peripheral blood, collected in a trial of Ad26.COV2.S vaccine versus placebo. The CDR3 spells CASSFTSENTGELFF. In nucleotides, the CDR3 is TGTGCCAGCAGTTTCACTAGCGAGAACACCGGGGAGCTGTTTTTT. The complete variable domain, with remaining parts taken from reference TRBV28 and TRBJ2-2, reads DVKVTQSSRYLVKRTGEKVFLECVQDMDHENMFWYRQDPGLGLRLIYFSYDVKMKEKGDIPEGYSVSREKKERFSLILESASTNQTSMYLCASSFTSENTGELFFGEGSRLTVL.